Shown below are 19 T cell receptor delta chains from a single sample sequenced in a study of Vδ1+ human thymocytes. General study findings and limits: Highly polyclonal TRG and TRD repertoires with Gaussian CDR3 length distributions appeared in thymus.

Their antigens are not known. The template was reverse-transcribed extracted RNA. Pooled V-gene forward primers with one constant-region reverse primer generated the CDR3 amplicons by multiplex PCR. TCRdb used CATT to re-call clones from the multiplex PCR reads. The profile shows more than 50,000 delta-chain clones, 15% of them singletons. Sequenced: Vdelta1+ gamma-delta thymocytes from the thymus. Subset noted: FACS-sorted CD3+ TCRalphabeta- TCRVdelta1+ TCRVdelta2- thymocytes. The source is a boy younger than two who had congenital heart surgery.

The gene calls are TRDV1 and TRDJ1; maybe TRDD3 (6 bases). The CDR3 has 18 amino acids. The V gene lost 0 bases and the J gene lost 0 bases, with 17 bases spanning the gap. Germline V CDR1 and CDR2: TSWWSYY, QGS. In DNA form, the CDR3 reads TGTGCTCTTGGGGAACTACTACAATGGGGGTTATACACCGATAAACTCATCTTT. Its protein product is CALGELLQWGLYTDKLIF.

The chain recombines TRDV1 with TRDJ1; 7 nucleotides align to TRDD3. Germline assignment: CDR1 TSWWSYY and CDR2 QGS. CDR3 length equals 19 residues. Germline trimming cut 0 bases from V and 0 bases from J; bases unmatched to any gene: 13. The chain's CDR3 is CALGELGSRGIWYTDKLIF. DNA for the CDR3: TGTGCTCTTGGGGAACTGGGGAGTCGGGGGATCTGGTACACCGATAAACTCATCTTT.

The table lists this clone with a few counts. The V and J genes are TRDV1 and TRDJ1; 10 bases line up with TRDD3. CDR3 length equals 23 residues. Germline trimming cut 0 bases from V and 4 bases from J; bases unmatched to any gene: 26. From germline, CDR1 is TSWWSYY and CDR2 QGS. CDR3 sequence reads: CALGELQYFWGITGRNVGDKLIF. CDR3 coding DNA: TGTGCTCTTGGGGAACTCCAATATTTCTGGGGGATAACGGGCCGTAATGTTGGCGATAAACTCATCTTT.

This clone has a handful of counts. The chain links TRDV1 to TRDJ1, with D perhaps given as TRDD2 or TRDD3 (6 bases each). V was clipped by 1 base and J by 3 bases, with 24 bases between them. The germline V gene encodes CDR1 TSWWSYY and CDR2 QGS. The CDR3 is made up of 19 amino acids. The CDR3 coding sequence is TGTGCTCTTGGGGAACCCCCTTCCCCCCGATACGCGGGGGCCGATAAACTCATCTTT. It specifies CALGEPPSPRYAGADKLIF.

The gene calls are TRDV1 and TRDJ1, with 10 bases fitting TRDD3. The CDR3 loop spans 24 amino acids. The V and J ends lost 1 base and 2 bases, in that order; junction bases with no gene match: 28. Per the germline V gene, CDR1 is TSWWSYY and CDR2 is QGS. CDR3 loop: CALGEPLGFPGLGDKIAWTDKLIF. The CDR3 nucleotides are TGTGCTCTTGGGGAACCGCTAGGATTCCCAGGGCTGGGGGATAAGATTGCGTGGACCGATAAACTCATCTTT.

This clone was seen a few times. The chain carries TRDV1 and TRDJ1, with 8 bases aligning to TRDD3. The CDR3 loop spans 21 amino acids. After removal of 4 bases from V and 3 bases from J, the junction contained 25 bases not matched to a gene. Germline loops: CDR1 TSWWSYY, CDR2 QGS. The CDR3 loop is CALGGLALTLGVPLRPDKLIF. For the CDR3, the DNA is TGTGCTCTTGGGGGCCTGGCCTTGACACTGGGGGTCCCCCTTCGGCCCGATAAACTCATCTTT.

This sequence joins TRDV1 and TRDJ1, with D maybe TRDD3 (7 bases). The germline V gene encodes CDR1 TSWWSYY and CDR2 QGS. This CDR3 is built from 23 residues. With 5 bases removed from V and 3 bases from J, the gap between germline ends came to 40 bases. The CDR3 sequence is CALGIRLAFPTRGGGERSDKLIF. For the CDR3, the DNA is TGTGCTCTTGGGATTCGCTTGGCCTTCCCTACAAGGGGTGGGGGAGAAAGGTCCGATAAACTCATCTTT.

Worth noting for this clone: One end of the junction does not line up with germline, which may come from a read error. The sample has other DNA sequences that encode this CDR3 too. The chain recombines TRDV1 with TRDJ1; 8 positions match TRDD3. The CDR3 contains 18 residues. Germline assignment: CDR1 TSWWSYY and CDR2 QGS. The CDR3, as DNA: TGTGCCCTTGGGTCCTACAGGGATACGCCTCAGCCCACCGATAAACTCATCTTT. As protein: CALGSYRDTPQPTDKLIF.

This clone occurred a few times. The sample holds other DNA sequences that translate to the same CDR3. V usage is TRDV1 and J usage is TRDJ1; 7 bases line up with TRDD3. Germline CDR1 and CDR2: TSWWSYY and QGS. V dropped 1 base and J dropped 0; count of bases not matched to a gene: 17. The CDR3 is made up of 20 amino acids. CDR3 DNA: TGTGCTCTTGGGGAACCTGGAACCCCCAGATGGGGGACCTACACCGATAAACTCATCTTT. Protein sequence: CALGEPGTPRWGTYTDKLIF.

The genes are TRDV1 and TRDJ1, with D maybe TRDD2 (5 bases). This CDR3 spans 19 amino acids. Deletions cut 0 bases from V and 0 bases from J, with 20 bases between. Germline CDR1 and CDR2: TSWWSYY and QGS. CDR3 residues: CALGELPTGYQDYTDKLIF. For the CDR3, the DNA is TGTGCTCTTGGGGAACTCCCTACGGGCTACCAGGACTACACCGATAAACTCATCTTT.

In its sample, this clone was seen a few times. The V gene is TRDV1, the J gene TRDJ1, with 13 bases matching TRDD3. Unmatched junction bases numbered 33, after V lost 5 bases and J lost 0 bases. This CDR3 has 26 amino acids. CDR1 is TSWWSYY and CDR2 is QGS in the germline V gene. As DNA, the CDR3 is TGTGCTCTTGGGAAGAATGGCCTTCCTACATTACTCCGCCGACTGGGGGATACGCGTCACACCGATAAACTCATCTTT. Encoded protein: CALGKNGLPTLLRRLGDTRHTDKLIF.

This clone was recorded a few times. V usage is TRDV1 and J usage is TRDJ1, with 10 bases lining up with TRDD3. Trimming took 0 bases from V and 0 from J; bases not matched to a gene: 10. The CDR3 loop spans 19 amino acids. Per germline, CDR1 TSWWSYY and CDR2 QGS. DNA for the CDR3: TGTGCTCTTGGGGAACTTCCTATCTTTACTGGGGGATACACCGATAAACTCATCTTT. Translation: CALGELPIFTGGYTDKLIF.

Concerning this clone itself: Other DNA sequences in this specimen translate into the identical CDR3. The rearrangement uses TRAV29/DV5 and TRDJ1, with 10 nucleotides matching TRDD3. Germline V gives CDR1 NSMFDY, CDR2 ISSIKDK. This CDR3 spans 20 amino acids. In DNA, the CDR3 is TGTGCCGCTTACTGCGCCTTCCTAGGACTGGGGGATTATCCCACCGATAAACTCATCTTT. It specifies CAAYCAFLGLGDYPTDKLIF.

This clone was recorded a few times. V and J are TRDV1 and TRDJ1; no reliable D call. This CDR3 has 14 amino acids. Germline CDR1 is TSWWSYY and CDR2 is QGS. The V and J ends lost 2 bases and 6 bases respectively, with 13 bases between them. The CDR3 DNA reads TGTGCTCTTGGGGAAGTCTCTAGGCCCAATAAACTCATCTTT. Its protein product is CALGEVSRPNKLIF.

The chain recombines TRDV1 with TRDJ1; D gene ambiguous. The CDR3 is made up of 19 amino acids. Germline V lookup: CDR1 TSWWSYY, CDR2 QGS. V lost 1 base and J 1 base, leaving 22 bases between the germline ends. The chain's CDR3 is CALGEPSRRGLSVTDKLIF. The CDR3 DNA reads TGTGCTCTTGGGGAACCTAGCCGACGGGGTCTGTCTGTCACCGATAAACTCATCTTT.

V usage is TRDV1 and J usage is TRDJ1, with 9 bases identical to TRDD3. This CDR3 has 21 amino acids. Germline assignment: CDR1 TSWWSYY and CDR2 QGS. Trimming cost V 6 bases and J 3 bases; bases outside gene matches: 26. The CDR3 sequence is CALGTIRGLLYTGGSPDKLIF. The DNA for the CDR3 is TGTGCTCTTGGTACCATCAGAGGGCTTCTTTACACTGGGGGAAGCCCCGATAAACTCATCTTT.

By sample fraction, this clone is medium-sized. This chain connects TRDV2 to TRDJ1, with D possibly being TRDD3 (6 bases). Trimming stripped 0 bases from V and 6 bases from J, with 22 bases between. The CDR3 consists of 17 residues. Germline CDR1 is GEAIGNYY and CDR2 is EKD. CDR3 sequence: CACDTARLRGTPNKLIF. The DNA for the CDR3 is TGTGCCTGTGACACCGCTCGACTGAGGGGGACACCGAATAAACTCATCTTT.

This clone was found a few times. The junction departs from germline at one end; a sequencing error may be responsible. The gene calls are TRDV1 and TRDJ1; D uncertain. The CDR3 is 14 residues long. From germline, CDR1 is TSWWSYY and CDR2 QGS. The DNA for the CDR3 is TGTGCTCTTGGGCGACCCTCTTACACCGATAAACTCACCTTT. This codes for CALGRPSYTDKLTF.

The chain employs TRDV1 and TRDJ1; TRDD2 might be the D (5 bases). Between the trimmed V and J ends, which lost 4 bases and 0 bases, there was a span of 21 bases. Germline V gene data show CDR1 as TSWWSYY and CDR2 as QGS. This CDR3 region has 18 residues. The DNA of the CDR3 is TGTGCTCTTGGGGCACCAGACTTCCCCGGCGATTACACCGATAAACTCATCTTT. Its protein product is CALGAPDFPGDYTDKLIF.